The T cell receptor beta chain described here comes from a study of blood T cells in healthy people across ages. Whole-study context: Capturing about one barcoded beta molecule per two T cells was achieved by template switching.

This clonotype has more than one count but fewer than ten. The use of a sample-barcoded 5' primer and a J-beta primer mix characterized a second PCR of 7 to 11 cycles. With 12 random nucleotides, a template-switch adaptor tagged each individual cDNA molecule. MiXCR, applied by TCRdb to the 5' RACE reads, yields one record per CDR3 protein. The table includes about 720,000 distinct CDR3 sequences, 22% detected once. CDR3 length: 17 amino acids. The V gene lost 8 bases and the J gene lost 0 bases, with 20 bases spanning the gap. Looked up from germline, CDR1 is SEHNR and CDR2 is FQNEAQ (reference sequence). Drawn from each donor were approximately 9.2 milliliters of peripheral blood. Each sample had at least 6.5 million PBMCs isolated.

This receptor was identified in a man in his 70s in good health. The sequenced material came from blood. The rearrangement joins TRBV7-9 to TRBJ1-5, with a possible D match to TRBD1 (6 bases). The CDR3: CASWSRGTIYSNQPQHF. Here the CDR3 DNA reads TGTGCCAGCTGGTCTCGGGGGACAATCTATAGCAATCAGCCCCAGCATTTT.